Listed below are T cell receptor beta chains from one sample, sequenced in a study of OX40 agonist ivuxolimab in advanced cancers. Sequencing was performed with immunoSEQ multiplex PCR; in TCRdb, only in-frame clones are kept and a portion is missing. The table lists tens of thousands of clones, approximately 89% of them singletons. The material was CD4+ or CD8+ T cells sorted from blood, obtained in a trial of the OX40 agonist ivuxolimab. The receptors derive from an adult with an advanced solid tumor such as melanoma, head and neck, liver or kidney cancer. CDR3s include the opening cysteine and the closing phenylalanine or tryptophan. D genes are given only for firm matches. Clone size is stated in some rows and not others, as once, few, many or a class when expanded.

J: TRBJ2-2; size: few; D: .; length: 15; V: TRBV27; DNA: TGTGCCAGCAGGAGTAGCCAGGGGATGGCCGGGGAGCTGTTTTTT; CDR3: CASRSSQGMAGELFF
J: TRBJ1-3; size: .; D: .; length: 12; V: TRBV11-2; DNA: TGTGCCAGCAGCTTAGAAGTGAACACCATATATTTT; CDR3: CASSLEVNTIYF
J: TRBJ2-5; size: .; D: .; length: 13; V: TRBV5-6; DNA: TGTGCCAGCAGCTGGAGGATTTTTGAGACCCAGTACTTC; CDR3: CASSWRIFETQYF
J: TRBJ2-3; size: .; D: .; length: 12; V: TRBV4-1; DNA: TGCGCCAGCAGCCAAATGGGAGATACGCAGTATTTT; CDR3: CASSQMGDTQYF
J: TRBJ1-4; size: .; D: .; length: 16; V: TRBV11-2; DNA: TGTGCCAGCAGCTTAGCGCTGGGGGTCGGACATGAAAAACTGTTTTTT; CDR3: CASSLALGVGHEKLFF
J: TRBJ1-1; size: .; D: .; length: 16; V: TRBV5-1; DNA: TGCGCCAGCAGCCCCGAGGTATTTGGGAAGGGCACTGAAGCTTTCTTT; CDR3: CASSPEVFGKGTEAFF
J: TRBJ1-1; size: .; D: .; length: 12; V: TRBV11-2; DNA: TGTGCCAGCAGCTTAGGGGAGACTGAAGCTTTCTTT; CDR3: CASSLGETEAFF
J: TRBJ1-1; size: few; D: .; length: 13; V: TRBV4-3; DNA: TGCGCCAGCAGCCAAGGTGAGAACACTGAAGCTTTCTTT; CDR3: CASSQGENTEAFF
J: TRBJ2-3; size: .; D: TRBD2; length: 15; V: TRBV13; DNA: TGTGCCAGCAGCTTAGAGGTAGCGGGGGCAGATACGCAGTATTTT; CDR3: CASSLEVAGADTQYF
J: TRBJ2-5; size: .; D: .; length: 13; V: TRBV11-1; DNA: TGTGCCAGCAGAGAAGGAGGGAGGGAGACCCAGTACTTC; CDR3: CASREGGRETQYF
J: TRBJ1-1; size: .; D: .; length: 14; V: TRBV7-2; DNA: TGTGCCAGCAGTTTGCAGGGCCTGAACACTGAAGCTTTCTTT; CDR3: CASSLQGLNTEAFF
J: TRBJ1-6; size: once; D: .; length: 15; V: TRBV5-4; DNA: TGTGCCAGCAGCTTGGAAGGGTATCCTAATTCACCCCTCCACTTT; CDR3: CASSLEGYPNSPLHF
J: TRBJ1-1; size: once; D: .; length: 15; V: TRBV12-5; DNA: TGTGCTAGTGGTTTCGACATACGCCCGAACACTGAAGCTTTCTTT; CDR3: CASGFDIRPNTEAFF
J: TRBJ1-1; size: .; D: .; length: 10; V: TRBV29-1; DNA: TGCAGCGTTGAAGGGGCTGAAGCTTTCTTT; CDR3: CSVEGAEAFF
J: TRBJ2-7; size: .; D: .; length: 13; V: TRBV27; DNA: TGTGCCAGCAGTTTATCAGGTCGGGACGAGCAGTACTTC; CDR3: CASSLSGRDEQYF
J: TRBJ1-1; size: once; D: .; length: 12; V: TRBV30; DNA: TGTGCCTTATGCCCCCCGAACACTGAAGCTTTCTTT; CDR3: CALCPPNTEAFF
J: TRBJ2-7; size: .; D: .; length: 13; V: TRBV7-7; DNA: TGTGCCAGCAGCCCCAACGGGTCGGGCGAGCAGTACTTC; CDR3: CASSPNGSGEQYF
J: TRBJ1-6; size: .; D: .; length: 16; V: TRBV21-1; DNA: TGTGCCAGCAGCAAGGGCGGAAGCTCCTATAATTCACCCCTCCACTTT; CDR3: CASSKGGSSYNSPLHF
J: TRBJ1-5; size: once; D: .; length: 13; V: TRBV5-5; DNA: TGTGCCAGCAGCCCCGTATTGAATCAGCCCCAGCATTTT; CDR3: CASSPVLNQPQHF
J: TRBJ2-3; size: .; D: TRBD2; length: 17; V: TRBV5-1; DNA: TGCGCCAGCAGCCCCGGGGCGGGAGCACCTAGCACAGATACGCAGTATTTT; CDR3: CASSPGAGAPSTDTQYF
J: TRBJ2-1; size: .; D: TRBD2; length: 15; V: TRBV9; DNA: TGTGCCAGCAGCGTAGAGACTAGCGGGGGTAATGAGCAGTTCTTC; CDR3: CASSVETSGGNEQFF
J: TRBJ1-5; size: .; D: .; length: 15; V: TRBV15; DNA: TGTGCCACCAGGGTAGGAAGCTATAGCAATCAGCCCCAGCATTTT; CDR3: CATRVGSYSNQPQHF
J: TRBJ2-1; size: .; D: TRBD1; length: 14; V: TRBV12-5; DNA: TGTGCTAGTGGTTTGGTGACAGGGGGCAGTGAGCAGTTCTTC; CDR3: CASGLVTGGSEQFF
J: TRBJ1-1; size: .; D: .; length: 14; V: TRBV6-5; DNA: TGTGCCAGCAGTTACTCTACAGTGAACACTGAAGCTTTCTTT; CDR3: CASSYSTVNTEAFF
J: TRBJ1-1; size: .; D: .; length: 17; V: TRBV21-1; DNA: TGTGCCAGCAGCCAAGGGACAGGGAGGTTACAGAACACTGAAGCTTTCTTT; CDR3: CASSQGTGRLQNTEAFF
J: TRBJ2-2; size: .; D: .; length: 14; V: TRBV28; DNA: TGTGCCAGCAGTTTGATCAGGGCTACCGGGGAGCTGTTTTTT; CDR3: CASSLIRATGELFF
J: TRBJ1-4; size: once; D: .; length: 14; V: TRBV15; DNA: TGTGCCACCAGCAGAGAACCAGTACAGGGTTTTCTGTTTTTT; CDR3: CATSREPVQGFLFF
J: TRBJ2-1; size: .; D: TRBD2; length: 16; V: TRBV5-1; DNA: TGCGCCAGCAGCCCTTTACTAGCGGGAGAGGACAATGAGCAGTTCTTC; CDR3: CASSPLLAGEDNEQFF
J: TRBJ2-2; size: .; D: TRBD1; length: 15; V: TRBV16; DNA: TGTGCCAGCAGCCACAATGACAGGGCCACCGGGGAGCTGTTTTTT; CDR3: CASSHNDRATGELFF
J: TRBJ2-3; size: .; D: TRBD2; length: 16; V: TRBV9; DNA: TGTGCCAGCTGTCAGGGACTAGCGGGGGGGACAGATACGCAGTATTTT; CDR3: CASCQGLAGGTDTQYF
J: TRBJ1-4; size: once; D: .; length: 15; V: TRBV6-5; DNA: TGTGCCAGCAGTTCACAGACAGTGGTAAAGGAAAAACTGTTTTTT; CDR3: CASSSQTVVKEKLFF
J: TRBJ1-1; size: .; D: TRBD1; length: 13; V: TRBV19; DNA: TGTGCCAGTAGTATTGGACAGGGGGCTGAAGCTTTCTTT; CDR3: CASSIGQGAEAFF
J: TRBJ2-7; size: .; D: .; length: 14; V: TRBV21-1; DNA: TGTGCCAGCAGCAAGCAGGCTTCAACCTACGAGCAGTACTTC; CDR3: CASSKQASTYEQYF
J: TRBJ1-1; size: .; D: .; length: 13; V: TRBV4-1; DNA: TGCGCCAGCAGAGGGGGGGGGAACACTGAAGCTTTCTTT; CDR3: CASRGGGNTEAFF
J: TRBJ1-5; size: few; D: .; length: 14; V: TRBV6-5; DNA: TGTGCCAGCAGTTACACCTCACGGGGTCAGCCCCAGCATTTT; CDR3: CASSYTSRGQPQHF
J: TRBJ2-1; size: .; D: .; length: 15; V: TRBV6-4; DNA: TGTGCCAGCACCCCGGGGCAAGGGGCGGCGGGTGAGCAGTTCTTC; CDR3: CASTPGQGAAGEQFF
J: TRBJ2-5; size: once; D: .; length: 12; V: TRBV5-1; DNA: TGCGCCAGCAGCCATAATTTGGAGACCCAGTACTTC; CDR3: CASSHNLETQYF
J: TRBJ2-7; size: .; D: TRBD2; length: 14; V: TRBV6-5; DNA: TGTGCCAGCAGTTATCGCGGGAGGGCCTACGAGCAGTACTTC; CDR3: CASSYRGRAYEQYF
J: TRBJ1-1; size: .; D: .; length: 13; V: TRBV29-1; DNA: TGCAGCGTTGCAGATGGCCTGAACACTGAAGCTTTCTTT; CDR3: CSVADGLNTEAFF
J: TRBJ2-7; size: once; D: TRBD1; length: 16; V: TRBV27; DNA: TGTGCCAGCAGTCTTACCTCCGGACAGGGGGCTTACGAGCAGTACTTC; CDR3: CASSLTSGQGAYEQYF
J: TRBJ1-1; size: .; D: TRBD1; length: 13; V: TRBV9; DNA: TGTGCCAGCAGCGCGGACAGGGGGCGCGAAGCTTTCTTT; CDR3: CASSADRGREAFF
J: TRBJ2-7; size: .; D: TRBD1; length: 15; V: TRBV5-4; DNA: TGTGCCAGCAGCTTTGACACAGGGGCCGCCGTCGAGCAGTACTTC; CDR3: CASSFDTGAAVEQYF
J: TRBJ2-7; size: .; D: TRBD1; length: 14; V: TRBV27; DNA: TGTGCCAGCAGCGACCGGGACAGGGGTTACGAGCAGTACTTC; CDR3: CASSDRDRGYEQYF
J: TRBJ1-5; size: .; D: TRBD1; length: 16; V: TRBV11-2; DNA: TGTGCCAGCAGCCTAGGACAGGGGATGAGCAATCAGCCCCAGCATTTT; CDR3: CASSLGQGMSNQPQHF
J: TRBJ1-5; size: .; D: .; length: 15; V: TRBV6-6; DNA: TGTGCCAGCAGTTATGGTGGTTATAGCAATCAGCCCCAGCATTTT; CDR3: CASSYGGYSNQPQHF
J: TRBJ2-7; size: .; D: TRBD1; length: 14; V: TRBV5-1; DNA: TGCGCCAGCAGCGCCGGGACAGGGCTCTACGAGCAGTACTTC; CDR3: CASSAGTGLYEQYF
J: TRBJ1-1; size: .; D: .; length: 14; V: TRBV27; DNA: TGTGCCAGCAGTCTGGACGGGGTTGGGGCTGAAGCTTTCTTT; CDR3: CASSLDGVGAEAFF
J: TRBJ2-1; size: .; D: TRBD2; length: 15; V: TRBV19; DNA: TGTGCCAGTATGGCCGGGACTAGCATTTCCCATGAGCAGTTCTTC; CDR3: CASMAGTSISHEQFF
J: TRBJ1-1; size: .; D: .; length: 13; V: TRBV19; DNA: TGTGCCAGTAGTATTCAGGGGAACACTGAAGCTTTCTTT; CDR3: CASSIQGNTEAFF
J: TRBJ1-3; size: once; D: .; length: 12; V: TRBV29-1; DNA: TGCAGCGCGGATGGCTCTGGAAACACCATATATTTT; CDR3: CSADGSGNTIYF
J: TRBJ1-5; size: .; D: TRBD1; length: 17; V: TRBV2; DNA: TGTGCCAGCAGTGAATTTGACAGGGGTCTCACTTATCAGCCCCAGCATTTT; CDR3: CASSEFDRGLTYQPQHF
J: TRBJ2-3; size: .; D: .; length: 14; V: TRBV7-2; DNA: TGTGCCAGCACAATGGACATGAACACAGATACGCAGTATTTT; CDR3: CASTMDMNTDTQYF
J: TRBJ2-4; size: .; D: .; length: 14; V: TRBV4-1; DNA: TGCGCCAGCAGCCAAGGTGGGGGAGGAAACATTCAGTACTTC; CDR3: CASSQGGGGNIQYF
J: TRBJ2-3; size: few; D: TRBD2; length: 18; V: TRBV4-1; DNA: TGCGCCAGCAGCCGACAGACTAGCGGGGTATCTAGCACAGATACGCAGTATTTT; CDR3: CASSRQTSGVSSTDTQYF
J: TRBJ2-5; size: few; D: .; length: 13; V: TRBV7-9; DNA: TGTGCCAGCAGCTCCCCGGGGGCAGAGACCCAGTACTTC; CDR3: CASSSPGAETQYF
J: TRBJ1-1; size: .; D: .; length: 11; V: TRBV4-3; DNA: TGCGCCAGCAGCCAAGGACTCGGAGCTTTCTTT; CDR3: CASSQGLGAFF
J: TRBJ2-1; size: .; D: .; length: 15; V: TRBV5-1; DNA: TGCGCCAGCAGCCCCGATCCGACACTCTACAATGAGCAGTTCTTC; CDR3: CASSPDPTLYNEQFF